The rows below give T cell receptor beta chains drawn from one sample of a study of T cells after posttransplantation cyclophosphamide. The repertoire was sequenced with immunoSEQ multiplex PCR; TCRdb's copy has only in-frame clones and lacks some. This sample yields about 6,400 clones, of which 95% to 98% are seen a single time; just over 0.5% belongs to the top ten. The material sequenced was naive CD8+ T cells sorted from PBMCs. The receptors here all came from a woman aged 25-40 years in good health and a related stem cell transplant donor. The CDR3 runs from the conserved cysteine through the conserved F or W. A D gene is named only where the DNA matches it firmly. Part of the rows lack a size; the others show once, few, many or a class for expanded clones.

abundance: -; j_gene: TRBJ2-5; v_gene: TRBV5-4; d_gene: TRBD1; CDR3aa: CASSLDDRGKTQYF
abundance: -; j_gene: TRBJ2-5; v_gene: TRBV4-1; d_gene: TRBD2; CDR3aa: CASSQETSGGSLQETQYF
abundance: -; j_gene: TRBJ2-6; v_gene: TRBV5-4; d_gene: -; CDR3aa: CASSYNQISGANVLTF
abundance: -; j_gene: TRBJ1-1; v_gene: TRBV7-9; d_gene: -; CDR3aa: CASRSGLNTEAFF
abundance: -; j_gene: TRBJ2-3; v_gene: TRBV9; d_gene: TRBD2; CDR3aa: CASSPLAGLTDTQYF
abundance: -; j_gene: TRBJ2-7; v_gene: TRBV7-8; d_gene: -; CDR3aa: CASIPRGGAENYEQYF
abundance: -; j_gene: TRBJ2-7; v_gene: TRBV19; d_gene: TRBD1; CDR3aa: CASGPDRGSYEQYF
abundance: -; j_gene: TRBJ2-7; v_gene: TRBV4-1; d_gene: TRBD1; CDR3aa: CASSQVGTVSYEQYF
abundance: once; j_gene: TRBJ2-1; v_gene: TRBV5-4; d_gene: -; CDR3aa: CASRYGQHNEQFF
abundance: -; j_gene: TRBJ2-3; v_gene: TRBV7-9; d_gene: TRBD1; CDR3aa: CASSQTTGSTDTQYF
abundance: -; j_gene: TRBJ1-1; v_gene: TRBV5-1; d_gene: TRBD1; CDR3aa: CASSVEQGLANTEAFF
abundance: -; j_gene: TRBJ2-7; v_gene: TRBV27; d_gene: TRBD1; CDR3aa: CASSVTGPMEQYF
abundance: -; j_gene: TRBJ2-7; v_gene: TRBV5-1; d_gene: TRBD1; CDR3aa: CASSPTGTGGHEQYF
abundance: once; j_gene: TRBJ1-2; v_gene: TRBV29-1; d_gene: -; CDR3aa: CSGRQDAGYTF
abundance: -; j_gene: TRBJ1-1; v_gene: TRBV27; d_gene: -; CDR3aa: CASRSSVATEAFF
abundance: once; j_gene: TRBJ1-6; v_gene: TRBV27; d_gene: -; CDR3aa: CASSVFSYNSPLHF
abundance: -; j_gene: TRBJ2-1; v_gene: TRBV7-9; d_gene: TRBD1; CDR3aa: CAARDRGVNEQFF
abundance: -; j_gene: TRBJ1-3; v_gene: TRBV7-9; d_gene: -; CDR3aa: CASSPPGQQGNTIYF
abundance: once; j_gene: TRBJ1-5; v_gene: TRBV28; d_gene: TRBD1; CDR3aa: CASSLNRDSQPQHF
abundance: -; j_gene: TRBJ2-1; v_gene: TRBV28; d_gene: TRBD1; CDR3aa: CASGLGTSTGGIYNEQFF
abundance: few; j_gene: TRBJ1-1; v_gene: TRBV4-3; d_gene: -; CDR3aa: CASSQDLVSGTEAFF
abundance: -; j_gene: TRBJ1-2; v_gene: TRBV5-5; d_gene: -; CDR3aa: CASYSSVSRKTYGYTF
abundance: -; j_gene: TRBJ2-1; v_gene: TRBV7-8; d_gene: TRBD1; CDR3aa: CASSYAGTGGDYYNEQFF
abundance: -; j_gene: TRBJ1-3; v_gene: TRBV21-1; d_gene: -; CDR3aa: CASSTSGILSGNTIYF
abundance: -; j_gene: TRBJ1-2; v_gene: TRBV6-1; d_gene: TRBD1; CDR3aa: CASGGTGGGYGYTF
abundance: -; j_gene: TRBJ1-3; v_gene: TRBV2; d_gene: -; CDR3aa: CATRGGEGDTIYF
abundance: -; j_gene: TRBJ2-1; v_gene: TRBV5-4; d_gene: -; CDR3aa: CASSLDVNGEQFF
abundance: -; j_gene: TRBJ2-3; v_gene: TRBV7-8; d_gene: -; CDR3aa: CASSSRRGGTDTQYF